This passage covers 12 T cell receptor beta chains from one sample sequenced in a study of Tregs in tolerant kidney transplant recipients. TCRdb's copy holds only in-frame clones and misses some; the assay was immunoSEQ multiplex PCR. The top ten clones hold 0.34% of a sample with 110,000 or so clones, 85% to 90% of them seen once. Specimen: CD4+ T cells from blood, collected before the transplant. The receptors were sampled from a human donor who received a combined kidney and bone marrow transplant.

This clone was observed a handful of times. The chain is built from TRBV2 and TRBJ2-7, with 11 bases identical to TRBD2. Losses at the gene ends were 10 bases for V and 1 base for J; bases not matched to a gene: 6. This CDR3 has 14 amino acids. CDR1 SNHLY and CDR2 FYNNEI come from the germline V gene. CDR3 residues: CATSGTSGSYEQYF. The CDR3 DNA follows: TGTGCCACGTCAGGGACTAGCGGATCCTACGAGCAGTACTTC.

This chain links TRBV5-5 with TRBJ1-5, with TRBD1 as a possible D gene (5 bases). Looked up from germline, CDR1 is SGHKS and CDR2 is YYEKEE (reference sequence). The CDR3 is made up of 16 amino acids. The V end lost 0 bases, the J end lost 1 base, and 11 bases lay between the germline ends. CDR3 DNA sequence: TGTGCCAGCAGCTTGGAGGGGATTGGGAGCAATCAGCCCCAGCATTTT. This codes for CASSLEGIGSNQPQHF.

This clone appeared a single time. This chain links TRBV19 with TRBJ1-5; the D gene is possibly TRBD1 (6 bases). CDR1 and CDR2 from the germline V gene are LNHDA and SQIVND (reference sequence). The CDR3 has 14 amino acids. Between the trimmed V and J ends, which lost 4 bases and 5 bases, there was a span of 12 bases. The CDR3 bases are TGTGCCAGTAGTACCTTGGACAGCGATCAGCCCCAGCATTTT. Translation gives CASSTLDSDQPQHF.

The rearrangement joins TRBV12-5 to TRBJ2-1, with D perhaps TRBD1 (6 bases). V lost 7 bases to trimming and J lost 8 bases, with 15 bases between them. CDR1 LGHNT and CDR2 FRNRAP come from the germline V gene. This CDR3 is built from 13 residues. The DNA for the CDR3 is TGTGCTAGTGAGGGGGACAATAGGGATGAGCAGTTCTTC. Its translation: CASEGDNRDEQFF.

The V call is TRBV18, the J call TRBJ2-1; D might be TRBD1 (7 bases). The CDR3 consists of 15 residues. Germline lookup yields CDR1 KGHSH and CDR2 LQKENI. V was pared by 0 bases and J by 7 bases, with 13 bases between. CDR3 in amino acids: CASSPPSAGGNEQFF. The DNA of the CDR3 is TGTGCCAGCTCACCACCATCAGCAGGGGGGAATGAGCAGTTCTTC.

A single count supports this clone. The gene calls are TRBV5-1 and TRBJ2-1, with D perhaps matching TRBD1 (7 bases). The ends were cut back, 4 bases at V and 4 bases at J, with 15 bases in the middle. The CDR3 contains 15 residues. Germline V CDR1 and CDR2: SGHRS, YFSETQ. DNA of the CDR3: TGCGCCAGCAGCCACGGGGACAGCGGGTACAATGAGCAGTTCTTC. Its translation: CASSHGDSGYNEQFF.

This chain's CDR3 is CASSLGLAGGDEQFF. In DNA, the CDR3 is TGTGCCAGCAGCTTGGGACTAGCGGGAGGGGATGAGCAGTTCTTC. This chain connects TRBV7-7 to TRBJ2-1; 16 nucleotides match TRBD2. The length of the CDR3 is 15 residues. V trimming: 3 bases; J trimming: 8 bases; junction bases outside the gene matches: 1. Germline V gene sequence: CDR1 SSHAT, CDR2 FNYEAQ (reference sequence).

This clone showed up just a few times. This sequence joins TRBV9 and TRBJ1-2, with a tentative D call TRBD1 (6 bases). Trimming took off 6 bases at V and 0 bases at J, with 15 bases between the two ends. The CDR3 covers 15 residues. Germline V lookup: CDR1 SGDLS, CDR2 YYNGEE. The CDR3: CASTNRQASNYGYTF. DNA of the CDR3: TGTGCCAGCACCAACAGACAGGCCTCTAACTATGGCTACACCTTC.

The table lists this clone with a count of one. J is TRBJ2-7 and V is TRBV14; 10 bases are shared with TRBD2. Germline trimming cut 4 bases from V and 1 base from J; bases unmatched to any gene: 10. Germline V gene sequence: CDR1 SGHDN, CDR2 FVKESK. The CDR3 spans 17 residues. The CDR3 region has the DNA TGTGCCAGCAGCCTAGCGACTAGCGGGTATAGGTCCTACGAGCAGTACTTC. Translation gives CASSLATSGYRSYEQYF.

The chain links TRBV5-1 to TRBJ2-7; maybe TRBD1 (6 bases). The CDR3 is 15 residues long. Between the trimmed V and J ends, which lost 2 bases and 0 bases, there was a span of 12 bases. Germline loops: CDR1 SGHRS, CDR2 YFSETQ. The CDR3 coding sequence is TGCGCCAGCAGCTTCTACAGGGATAGCTCCTACGAGCAGTACTTC. Protein: CASSFYRDSSYEQYF.

The rearrangement joins TRBV7-2 to TRBJ1-5; D is undetermined. Germline V gene sequence: CDR1 SGHTA, CDR2 FQGNSA. The CDR3 consists of 13 residues. V lost 5 bases and J 6 bases, leaving 11 bases between the germline ends. CDR3: CASSPRGGQPQHF. Written as DNA, the CDR3 is TGTGCCAGCAGCCCCCGCGGAGGTCAGCCCCAGCATTTT.

The rearrangement links TRBV7-2 to TRBJ1-3, with no clear D. V shed 4 bases and J shed 6 bases, with 13 bases lying between them. CDR3 length: 14 residues. The germline V gene encodes CDR1 SGHTA and CDR2 FQGNSA. The chain's CDR3 is CASSSIGLTNTIYF. The CDR3 nucleotides read TGTGCCAGCAGCTCCATCGGGTTAACAAACACCATATATTTT.